This T cell receptor (beta chain) was identified during a study of T cell responses to AZD1222 COVID-19 vaccine (dated by TCRdb to the early 2020s). For context, the study as a whole: AZD1222 recipients whose second dose came at about 4 weeks and those whose second dose came at about 12 weeks were combined into one group, since spike-specific TCR depth and breadth did not differ between the two schedules. Enrollment into the trials was organized by age into subgroups of 18-55, 56-69 and 70-plus years, and those subgroups contained roughly 160, 29 and 62 TCR-sequenced participants, respectively. A total of 230 to 250 trial participants underwent TCR sequencing, of whom 200 to 220 received two doses of AZD1222 and some 26 received two doses of the MenACWY control vaccine. Study-level results and caveats: Reportedly, almost half of the unique spike-specific TCRs recognized epitopes lying outside the regions that are mutated in the B.1.351 and B.1.1.7 variants. The 56-69-year group was small, and its depth increase did not reach significance, likely because of low power. Only five to seven AZD1222 recipients were SARS-CoV-2 seropositive at baseline, limiting conclusions about previously exposed vaccinees. Because no samples from the day 14 peak response were available, repertoires could be characterized only after the peak T cell response. Vaccine-associated CD4 TCRs spanned the whole spike protein, with dominant responses in regions 160-218 and 743-854. Most participants were white British and females outnumbered males, and the authors suggested that clonal diversity may have been underestimated. After two AZD1222 doses, spike-specific TCR breadth and depth were significantly higher than at day 0 and than in MenACWY recipients.

According to the study, the label for this sample's time point signals: baseline before first vaccination. Samples from vaccinated people were obtained from the UK trials COV001 and COV002, which included a single-blind randomized controlled phase 2/3 trial of AZD1222 (ChAdOx1 nCoV-19) in healthy adults. For TCRbeta chain sequencing, PBMC samples from trial participants were taken at day 0 and at day 28 after the second dose. A note on this clone: It lacks a known antigen. There are no base qualities to consult, and no much larger clone falls within one base.

Taken from the germline V gene, the CDR1 and CDR2 loops are MRHNA and SNTAGT. Taken from cysteine to phenylalanine, the CDR3 has 14 residues. Only the CDR3 DNA stays, 42 bases, in frame from base 1. Trimming removed 3 bases from V and 3 bases from J, leaving 6 bases between the germline ends. The CDR3 regions of human TCRbeta chains were analyzed by immunosequencing. The authors' pipeline ran thus. TCRs in the repertoires were matched against a reference library of SARS-CoV-2-specific TCRs that had been generated with the MIRA antigen-specificity platform. Breadth was defined as the fraction of unique TCRs that were SARS-CoV-2-associated. Depth was defined as the fraction of total T cells that were SARS-CoV-2-associated. Each spike-specific TCR was assigned to its reactive spike region and to a CD4 or CD8 class using the MIRA data. Log10-transformed breadth and depth values were compared by one-way ANOVA with Sidak's multiple comparisons tests. TCRdb re-hosts the immuneACCESS table, in-frame sequences only. Its copies lack some clones; in the studies checked, an unresolved V gene accounts for under half of them, and the cause for the rest is not known. The V and J calls and clone size were taken over from that table, and D and trimming were inferred from the DNA. Recorded for this sample are about 140,000 clones; roughly 92% of them occurred a single time. The ten largest clones capture about 5.5% of the sample.

Source: peripheral blood, taken on day 0 of AZD1222 vaccination. Recombination connected TRBV6-4 to TRBJ1-6; no D segment can be confidently identified. This clonotype originated in an adult in good health. The CDR3 region has the sequence CASSEARYNSPLHF. The DNA sequence is given as TGTGCCAGCAGTGAGGCCCGCTATAATTCACCCCTCCACTTT.